This T cell receptor beta chain was found in a study of T cells in Graves' hyperthyroidism and ophthalmopathy. Study findings and constraints: Researchers found most expanded thyroid clonotypes above 0.001 in blood as well. With a median lead of 6.5 months before onset, the model predicted ophthalmopathy. A model using 13 V-J features told ophthalmopathy apart from stable hyperthyroidism.

This clonotype came up many times. Its antigen is unknown. On the basis of clinical symptoms, serum thyroxine and TRAb, thyroid ultrasound and orbital computed tomography, diagnoses were made. What was amplified from RNA transcripts were TCR beta CDR3 regions. The HTBI set primed first-round TCR CDR3 RT-PCR. TCRdb ran MiXCR on the multiplex PCR reads and lists one entry per CDR3 protein. The sample consists of 500,000 to 600,000 distinct CDR3 sequences, 40% to 50% of them appearing once. Sequenced input: peripheral blood or thyroid tissue (not recorded which). The sequence came from an adult woman with Graves' disease, either hyperthyroidism or ophthalmopathy (not recorded which).

DNA of the CDR3: TGCAGTGCTAGCGTCCGGCAAGGCTATGGCTACACCTTC. This encodes CSASVRQGYGYTF. The chain combines TRBV20-1 with TRBJ1-2; D gene unclear. Germline loops: CDR1 DFQATT, CDR2 SNEGSKA (reference sequence). The CDR3 is made up of 13 amino acids. The V and J ends lost 3 bases and 4 bases respectively, with 12 bases between them.